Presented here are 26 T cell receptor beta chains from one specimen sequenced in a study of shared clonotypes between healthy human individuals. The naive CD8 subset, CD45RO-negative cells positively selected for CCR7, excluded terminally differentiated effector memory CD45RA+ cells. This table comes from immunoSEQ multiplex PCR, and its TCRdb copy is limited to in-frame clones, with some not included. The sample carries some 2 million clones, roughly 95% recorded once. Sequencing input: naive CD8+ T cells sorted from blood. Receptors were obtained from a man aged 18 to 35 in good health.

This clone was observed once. The CDR3 nucleotides read TGTGCCAGCAGTCCCCTGGGGGGGCGGGAAAAACTGTTTTTT. Amino acid sequence: CASSPLGGREKLFF. V and J are TRBV27 and TRBJ1-4, with D perhaps matching TRBD1 (6 bases). This CDR3 contains 14 residues. Germline V lookup: CDR1 MNHEY, CDR2 SMNVEV (reference sequence). V shed 5 bases and J shed 8 bases, with 15 bases lying between them.

CDR3 bases: TGTGCCAGCAGCCCCAGGAGTCCGGATGACTACGAGCAGTACTTC. Amino acids: CASSPRSPDDYEQYF. This sequence joins TRBV6-5 and TRBJ2-7; D gene unclear. CDR1 is MNHEY, CDR2 SVGAGI, per germline. The V end was cut by 6 bases, the J end by 3 bases, with 18 bases between. This CDR3 is built from 15 residues.

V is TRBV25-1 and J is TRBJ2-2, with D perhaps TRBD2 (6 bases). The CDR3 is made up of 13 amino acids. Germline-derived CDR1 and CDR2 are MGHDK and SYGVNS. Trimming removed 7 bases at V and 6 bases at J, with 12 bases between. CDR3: CASTDGGAGELFF. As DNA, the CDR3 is TGTGCCAGCACCGATGGAGGGGCCGGGGAGCTGTTTTTT.

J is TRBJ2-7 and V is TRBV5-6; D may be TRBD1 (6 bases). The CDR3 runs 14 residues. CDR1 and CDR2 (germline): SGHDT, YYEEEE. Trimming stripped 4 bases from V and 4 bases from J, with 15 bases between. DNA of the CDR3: TGTGCCAGCAGCCCGCCAACAGGGTTTTACGAGCAGTACTTC. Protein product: CASSPPTGFYEQYF.

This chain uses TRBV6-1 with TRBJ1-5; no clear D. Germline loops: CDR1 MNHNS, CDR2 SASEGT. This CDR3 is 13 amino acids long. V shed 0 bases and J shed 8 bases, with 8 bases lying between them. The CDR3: CASSEARPEPQHF. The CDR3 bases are TGTGCCAGCAGTGAAGCGAGGCCTGAGCCCCAGCATTTT.

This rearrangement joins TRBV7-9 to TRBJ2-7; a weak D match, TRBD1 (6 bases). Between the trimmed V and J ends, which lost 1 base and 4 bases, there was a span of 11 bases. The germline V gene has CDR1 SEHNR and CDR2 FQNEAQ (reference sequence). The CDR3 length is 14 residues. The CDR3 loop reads CASSLGDKNYEQYF. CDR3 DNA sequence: TGTGCCAGCAGCTTAGGGGACAAAAATTACGAGCAGTACTTC.

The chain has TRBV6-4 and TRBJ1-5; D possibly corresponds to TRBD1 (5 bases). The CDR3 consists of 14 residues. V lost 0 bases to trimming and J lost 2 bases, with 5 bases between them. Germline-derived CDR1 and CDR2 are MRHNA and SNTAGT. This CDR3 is CASSDSGGNQPQHF. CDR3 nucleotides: TGTGCCAGCAGTGACTCAGGGGGCAATCAGCCCCAGCATTTT.

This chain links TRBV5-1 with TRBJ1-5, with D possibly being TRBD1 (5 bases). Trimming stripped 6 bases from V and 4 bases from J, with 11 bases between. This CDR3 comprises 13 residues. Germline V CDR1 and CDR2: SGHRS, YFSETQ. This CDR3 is CASMEQDNQPQHF. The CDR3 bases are TGCGCCAGCATGGAACAGGATAATCAGCCCCAGCATTTT.

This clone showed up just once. CDR3: CASSGPDRGLYTGELFF. For the CDR3, the DNA is TGTGCCAGCAGCGGGCCCGACAGGGGGCTATACACCGGGGAGCTGTTTTTT. The V gene is TRBV9, the J gene TRBJ2-2; 10 bases fit TRBD1. J lost 3 bases, V lost 3 bases, and 8 bases had no gene match. CDR1 is SGDLS, CDR2 YYNGEE, per germline. The CDR3 sequence is 17 residues long.

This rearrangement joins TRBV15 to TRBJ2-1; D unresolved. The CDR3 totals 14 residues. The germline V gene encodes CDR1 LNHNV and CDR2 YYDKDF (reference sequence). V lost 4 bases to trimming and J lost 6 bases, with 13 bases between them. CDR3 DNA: TGTGCCACCAGCACCCGAACGTGGAGCAATGAGCAGTTCTTC. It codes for CATSTRTWSNEQFF.

DNA for the CDR3: TGTGCCAGCAGCTACCGGGACAGGGATGACAATGAGCAGTTCTTC. Translated, it gives CASSYRDRDDNEQFF. The chain joins TRBV21-1 to TRBJ2-1; the D call of TRBD1 is as the table states it, not checked on the DNA. TRBV21-1 is termed a pseudogene. The CDR3 consists of 15 residues.

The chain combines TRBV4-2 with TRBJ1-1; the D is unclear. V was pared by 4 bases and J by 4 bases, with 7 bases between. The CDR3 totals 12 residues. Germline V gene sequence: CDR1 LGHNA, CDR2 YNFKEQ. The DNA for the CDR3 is TGTGCCAGCAGCCCTGGGGTCACTGAAGCTTTCTTT. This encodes CASSPGVTEAFF.

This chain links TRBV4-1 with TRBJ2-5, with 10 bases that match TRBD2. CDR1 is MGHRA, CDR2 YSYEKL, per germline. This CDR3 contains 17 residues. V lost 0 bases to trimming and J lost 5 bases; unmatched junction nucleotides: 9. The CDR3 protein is CASSQDREREGPETQYF. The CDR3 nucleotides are TGCGCCAGCAGCCAAGATCGGGAGCGGGAGGGCCCCGAGACCCAGTACTTC.

The CDR3 loop is CAWRVGVGVTEAFF. The DNA for the CDR3 is TGTGCCTGGAGAGTTGGGGTTGGGGTCACTGAAGCTTTCTTT. The gene calls are TRBV30 and TRBJ1-1, with unresolved D. Germline V CDR1 and CDR2: GTSNPN, SVGIG (reference sequence). V lost 3 bases, J lost 4 bases, and 15 bases lay in between. The CDR3 covers 14 residues.

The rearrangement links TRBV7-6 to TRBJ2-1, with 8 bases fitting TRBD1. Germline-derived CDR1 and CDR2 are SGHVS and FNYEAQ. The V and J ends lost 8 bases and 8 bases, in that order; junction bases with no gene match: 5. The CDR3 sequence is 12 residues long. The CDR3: CASGQGGHEQFF. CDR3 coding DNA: TGTGCCAGCGGACAGGGCGGTCATGAGCAGTTCTTC.

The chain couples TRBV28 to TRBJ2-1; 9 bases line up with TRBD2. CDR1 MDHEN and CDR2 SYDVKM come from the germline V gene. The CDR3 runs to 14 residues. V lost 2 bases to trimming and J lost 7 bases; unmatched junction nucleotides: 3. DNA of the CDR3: TGTGCCAGCAGTTTAGCGGGGGGGCAAAATGAGCAGTTCTTC. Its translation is CASSLAGGQNEQFF.

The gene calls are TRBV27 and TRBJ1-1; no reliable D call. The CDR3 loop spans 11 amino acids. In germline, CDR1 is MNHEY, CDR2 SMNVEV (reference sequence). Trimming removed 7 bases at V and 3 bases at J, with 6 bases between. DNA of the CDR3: TGTGCCAGCATTCTCCACACTGAAGCTTTCTTT. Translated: CASILHTEAFF.

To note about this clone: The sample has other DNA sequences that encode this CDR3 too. The CDR3, as DNA: TGTGCCTGGAGTTTGGGTGAGCAGTTCTTC. Residues: CAWSLGEQFF. The chain couples TRBV30 to TRBJ2-1; D call uncertain. Germline CDR1 reads GTSNPN; CDR2 reads SVGIG (reference sequence). With 2 bases removed from V and 9 bases from J, the gap between germline ends came to 5 bases. The CDR3 consists of 10 residues.

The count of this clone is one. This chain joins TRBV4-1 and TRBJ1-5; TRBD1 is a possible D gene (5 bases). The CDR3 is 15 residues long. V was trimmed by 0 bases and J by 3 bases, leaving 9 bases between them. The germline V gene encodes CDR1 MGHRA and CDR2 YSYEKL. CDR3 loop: CASSQDDSVNQPQHF. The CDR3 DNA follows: TGCGCCAGCAGCCAAGATGACAGCGTCAATCAGCCCCAGCATTTT.

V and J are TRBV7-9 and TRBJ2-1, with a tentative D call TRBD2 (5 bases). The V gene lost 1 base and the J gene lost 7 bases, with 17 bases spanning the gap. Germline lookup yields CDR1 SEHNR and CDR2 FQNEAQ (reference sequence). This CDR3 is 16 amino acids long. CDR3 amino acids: CASSLDVGLRLNEQFF. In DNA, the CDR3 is TGTGCCAGCAGCTTAGATGTCGGACTCCGCCTAAATGAGCAGTTCTTC.

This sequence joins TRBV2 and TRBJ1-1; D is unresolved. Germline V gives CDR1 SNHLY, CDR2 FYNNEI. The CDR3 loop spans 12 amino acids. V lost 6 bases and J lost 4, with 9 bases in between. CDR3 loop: CASRGYGTEAFF. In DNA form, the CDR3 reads TGTGCCAGCAGGGGGTACGGCACTGAAGCTTTCTTT.

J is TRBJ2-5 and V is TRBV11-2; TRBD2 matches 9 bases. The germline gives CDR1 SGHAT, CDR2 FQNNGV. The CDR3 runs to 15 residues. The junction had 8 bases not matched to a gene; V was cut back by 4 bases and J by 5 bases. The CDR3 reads CASSSAAGGLETQYF. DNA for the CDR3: TGTGCCAGCAGCTCCGCAGCGGGAGGCCTGGAGACCCAGTACTTC. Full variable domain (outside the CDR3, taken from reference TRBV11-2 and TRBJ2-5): EAGVAQSPRYKIIEKRQSVAFWCNPISGHATLYWYQQILGQGPKLLIQFQNNGVVDDSQLPKDRFSAERLKGVDSTLKIQPAKLEDSAVYLCASSSAAGGLETQYFGPGTRLLVL.

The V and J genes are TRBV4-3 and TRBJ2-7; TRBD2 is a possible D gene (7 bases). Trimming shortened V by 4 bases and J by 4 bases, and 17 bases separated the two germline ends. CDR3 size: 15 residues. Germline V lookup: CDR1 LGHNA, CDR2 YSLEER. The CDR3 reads CASSPGASGNYEQYF. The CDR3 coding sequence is TGCGCCAGCAGCCCAGGGGCTAGCGGAAATTACGAGCAGTACTTC.

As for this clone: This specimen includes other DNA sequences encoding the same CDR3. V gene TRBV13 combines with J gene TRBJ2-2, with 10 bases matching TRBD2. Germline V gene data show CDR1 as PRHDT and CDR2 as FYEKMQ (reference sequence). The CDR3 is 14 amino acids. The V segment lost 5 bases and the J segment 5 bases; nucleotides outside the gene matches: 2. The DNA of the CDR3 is TGTGCCAGCAGCCCGGGACTAGCGACCGGGGAGCTGTTTTTT. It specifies CASSPGLATGELFF.

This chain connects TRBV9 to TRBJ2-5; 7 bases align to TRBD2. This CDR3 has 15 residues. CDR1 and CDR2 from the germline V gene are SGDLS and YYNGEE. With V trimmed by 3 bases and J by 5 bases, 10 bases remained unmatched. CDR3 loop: CASSEGGWAAETQYF. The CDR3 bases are TGTGCCAGCAGCGAGGGAGGGTGGGCGGCCGAGACCCAGTACTTC.

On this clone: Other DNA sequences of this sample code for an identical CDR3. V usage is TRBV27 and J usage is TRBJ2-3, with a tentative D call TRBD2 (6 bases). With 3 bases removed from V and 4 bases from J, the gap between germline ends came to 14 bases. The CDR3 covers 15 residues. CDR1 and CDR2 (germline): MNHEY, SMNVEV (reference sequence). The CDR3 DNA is TGTGCCAGCAGTTTCTCAGGAGGGAGCGCAGATACGCAGTATTTT. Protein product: CASSFSGGSADTQYF.